This record covers a single T cell receptor (beta chain). It lacks a known antigen. The input lacks base qualities; no much larger clone sits a single base away. The source of the sample is a study of T cells in Graves' hyperthyroidism and ophthalmopathy (dated by TCRdb to the late 2010s). A note on the overall study: Peripheral blood was sampled at the time of initial diagnosis, prior to any treatment. TCR V-J signatures able to tell the groups apart were searched for in a discovery cohort of some 100 patients, of whom 40 to 45 had Graves' ophthalmopathy and around 58 had stable Graves' hyperthyroidism. Whether ophthalmopathy could be predicted prospectively was tested in an independent validation cohort made up of approximately 19 hyperthyroidism patients plus 17 patients who later progressed to ophthalmopathy. For training and testing, the 100 or so patients in the discovery cohort were randomly divided in a 7:3 ratio. In six Graves' hyperthyroidism patients, the study also compared T-cell repertoires from thyroid tissue with T-cell repertoires from blood. After blood sampling, hyperthyroidism patients were treated with methimazole at a starting dose of 30 mg daily, and ophthalmopathy patients were treated with high-dose intravenous methylprednisolone. TCR Vbeta CDR3 sequencing of 135 peripheral blood samples (fewer than 45 ophthalmopathy, about 80 hyperthyroidism and roughly 17 progressor patients) is reported in the paper. Study-wide conclusions, independent of this receptor: During validation, the model predicted progression to ophthalmopathy a median of around 6 months ahead of onset, with almost 71% sensitivity and roughly 72% specificity. Blood samples also contained most of the expanded thyroid clonotypes (frequency above 0.001), which suggests that blood repertoires may reflect thyroid immune responses. No statistical method was used to fix the sample size in advance, and group allocation was not hidden from the investigators. Ophthalmopathy was separated from stable hyperthyroidism by a 13 V-J signature model, with 85% to 90% sensitivity and about 81% specificity obtained in cross-validation and 80%/75% obtained in testing.

Moderately to severely active disease, a Clinical Activity Score of at least 3, a NOSPECS grade of at least 4, and a duration under 3 months were present in ophthalmopathy patients. The study excluded patients with uncontrolled infections, other autoimmune diseases, pregnancy or lactation. Diagnoses were established on the basis of clinical symptoms, serum thyroxine and TRAb, thyroid ultrasound, and orbital computed tomography. PBMCs were isolated from approximately 10 ml of fresh peripheral blood by Ficoll-Paque density gradient centrifugation. Total RNA was extracted with Trizol reagent, and quality was checked on an Agilent 2100 Bioanalyzer. The CDR3 holds 16 amino acids from the cysteine to the phenylalanine. Only CDR3 DNA is held: 48 bases, read in frame from base 1. Unmatched junction bases come to 5, with V trimmed by 4 bases and J by 1 base. CDR1 is given as MDHEN and CDR2 as SYDVKM, both from the germline V gene.

The TCR beta CDR3 regions were amplified from RNA transcripts. A first-round RT-PCR of the TCR CDR3 used the HTBI primer set with the Qiagen OneStep RT-PCR kit. Libraries were constructed in a second round of multiplex PCR, after which size selection and purification were carried out. Sequencing of the libraries was done on an Illumina HiSeq2000 using paired-end 100 bp reads. In the paper's pipeline: Raw data were processed with SOAPnuke, discarding reads with adapters, uncalled bases, mean Phred below 15, or no exact constant-primer or identifier match. COPE v1.2.5 was used to merge the high-quality paired reads, and each unique nucleotide sequence was defined as a clonotype. Clonotypes were aligned to IMGT TRBV, TRBD and TRBJ reference segments using MiTCR v1.1. The analysis included only V-J combinations with a frequency above 0.0001, which together covered about 99% of the repertoires. The TCS score was defined as the ratio of F50 (clonal expansion) to E x V (chaos), calculated using BLOSUM62-based TCRdist between CDR3 peptides within each V-J. Welch's t-statistics and random forest reduced fewer than 600 V-J features to roughly 13, which were used in a naive Bayes classifier (R e1071). The public reads were reprocessed in TCRdb via fastp at Q25 and MiXCR, keeping in-frame beta chains. Every CDR3 protein is listed once, alongside the most common genes and DNA of its rows. The V and J calls come from TCRdb's annotation, not from the publication. For this sample there are 450,000 to 600,000 distinct CDR3 sequences; just under 20% appear just once. The ten biggest clones cover roughly 50% of the sample.

Here the chain combines TRBV28 and TRBJ2-1, with 9 central nucleotides matching TRBD1. Sequenced material: blood. This clonotype was sampled from a man aged 35 to 55 with Graves' ophthalmopathy. Here the CDR3 is given as CASSSGQGGSYNEQFF. The nucleotides are TGTGCCAGCAGTTCGGGACAGGGAGGGTCCTACAATGAGCAGTTCTTC.